Detailed here is one TCR beta chain. This sample was taken from a study of control samples from healthy donors and cancer patients. Data came from immunoSEQ multiplex PCR; TCRdb stores just in-frame clones and leaves some out. The table lists roughly 6,000 clones, approximately 85% of them singletons. The CDR3 totals 14 residues. Deletions cut 3 bases from V and 2 bases from J, with 8 bases between. Germline loops: CDR1 MNHEY, CDR2 SMNVEV (reference sequence). This clonotype was sampled from a female donor with lung cancer. The chain recombines TRBV27 with TRBJ2-1, with D uncertain. Sequencing input: formalin-fixed, paraffin-embedded tissue. The CDR3 DNA follows: TGTGCCAGCAGTTTCCGGAGAACCTACAATGAGCAGTTCTTC. Protein: CASSFRRTYNEQFF.